This T cell receptor beta chain derives from a study of read filtering for tumor transcriptome and immune sequencing. Across the study: After DNase treatment, RNA was made into whole-transcriptome libraries.

A note on this clonotype: As yet, its antigen is unknown.

The library was built from roughly 400 ng RNA with molecular barcoded adaptors for alpha/delta and beta/gamma chains. TCRdb reanalysed the reads using MiXCR and keeps one entry per CDR3 protein. The sample lists fewer than 30,000 distinct CDR3 sequences, roughly 22% seen once, with more than 45% in the top ten. Every patient had bone marrow sampled while the disease was active. Study-level findings and limits: IR-seq captured clonotypes deeper and more reliably than RNA-seq.

With 1 base removed from V and 5 bases from J, the gap between germline ends came to 12 bases. This CDR3 spans 16 amino acids. Germline CDR1 and CDR2: ENHRY and SYGVKD. Sequenced input: a population of CD138-negative cells sorted from bone marrow. This sequence joins TRBV10-3 and TRBJ1-6, with TRBD1 as a possible D gene (5 bases). The clonotype was recovered from a donor aged 40 or over with multiple myeloma. The CDR3 sequence: CAISELGRSNNSPLHF. In DNA form, the CDR3 reads TGTGCCATCAGTGAGTTGGGACGTAGTAATAATTCACCCCTCCACTTT.